This T cell receptor (beta chain) was documented in a study of patients and donors after allogeneic stem cell transplantation (dated by TCRdb to the early 2020s). Library generation was performed with RT-PCR. Reads for this sample came from a NextSeq 550. TCRdb reprocessing: public reads trimmed at Q25 with fastp, clones called with MiXCR, in-frame beta chains kept. For every CDR3 protein sequence, its rows merge into one entry that carries the most common genes and DNA. Here the sample has some 150,000 distinct CDR3 sequences; about two fifths occur a single time. In total, the top ten clones hold around 50% of the sample. Trimming at the junction amounts to 2 bases on V and 4 bases on J, and the germline ends lie 5 bases apart. Including both end residues, the CDR3 is 11 amino acids long. Solely the CDR3 DNA is kept, with 33 bases framed from the first base. Reading the germline V gene gives CDR1 SQVTM and CDR2 ANQGSEA.

As to this clonotype: Its antigen target is currently unknown. The conserved phenylalanine or tryptophan normally closing the CDR3 is absent here, so this likely arose from a read error.

Material for sequencing was blood, either unsorted or a sorted T cell fraction (not recorded which). This clonotype was sampled from a human donor who was either an allogeneic HSCT recipient or a stem cell or donor lymphocyte infusion donor (not recorded which). It is not recorded whose cells these are; they may come from a transplant donor. The chain is encoded by TRBV29-1 joined to TRBJ1-2; no D gene can be assigned with confidence. The CDR3 is CSVEHSYGYTL. The DNA is TGCAGCGTTGAACACAGCTATGGCTACACCCTC.